This T cell receptor beta chain originates from a study of shared clonotypes between healthy human individuals. Sorted-subset replicate PCR reactions contained roughly 190 ng DNA, corresponding to around 30,000 T cell genomes. Only in-frame clones appear in the TCRdb table, and some are missing; sequencing was by immunoSEQ multiplex PCR. Seen here are around 1.9 million clones, 85% to 95% observed once, and the top ten hold around 1.7%. CD8 cells classed as naive were CD45RO-negative and positively selected for CCR7, excluding terminally differentiated effector memory CD45RA+ cells. Germline V gene lookup returns CDR1 MNHEY and CDR2 SMNVEV (reference sequence). J was trimmed by 1 base and V by 2 bases; bases with no gene match: 11. This CDR3 comprises 18 residues.

This sequence was found in a man between 18 and 35 years old in good health. Some clones in this sample may be carry-over from other donors' samples. The sequencing input was naive CD8+ T cells from PBMCs. The V call is TRBV27, the J call TRBJ1-1, with 9 bases aligning to TRBD1. For the CDR3, the DNA is TGTGCCAGCAGTTTACTGCCGGGACAGGGTGGGGGGAACACTGAAGCTTTCTTT. Its protein is CASSLLPGQGGGNTEAFF.